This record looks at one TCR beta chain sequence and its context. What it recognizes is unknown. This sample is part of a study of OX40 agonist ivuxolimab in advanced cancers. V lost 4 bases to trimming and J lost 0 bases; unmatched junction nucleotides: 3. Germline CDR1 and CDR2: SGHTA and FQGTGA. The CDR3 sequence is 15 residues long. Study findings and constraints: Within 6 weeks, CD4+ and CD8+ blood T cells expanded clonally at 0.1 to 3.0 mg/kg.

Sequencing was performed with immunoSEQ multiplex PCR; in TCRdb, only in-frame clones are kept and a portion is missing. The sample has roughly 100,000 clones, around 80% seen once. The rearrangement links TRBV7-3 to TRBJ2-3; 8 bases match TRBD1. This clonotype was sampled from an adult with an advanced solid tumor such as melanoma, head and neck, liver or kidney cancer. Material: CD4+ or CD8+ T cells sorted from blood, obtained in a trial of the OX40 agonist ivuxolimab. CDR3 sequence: CASSSGQASTDTQYF. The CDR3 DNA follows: TGTGCCAGCAGCTCGGGACAGGCTAGCACAGATACGCAGTATTTT.